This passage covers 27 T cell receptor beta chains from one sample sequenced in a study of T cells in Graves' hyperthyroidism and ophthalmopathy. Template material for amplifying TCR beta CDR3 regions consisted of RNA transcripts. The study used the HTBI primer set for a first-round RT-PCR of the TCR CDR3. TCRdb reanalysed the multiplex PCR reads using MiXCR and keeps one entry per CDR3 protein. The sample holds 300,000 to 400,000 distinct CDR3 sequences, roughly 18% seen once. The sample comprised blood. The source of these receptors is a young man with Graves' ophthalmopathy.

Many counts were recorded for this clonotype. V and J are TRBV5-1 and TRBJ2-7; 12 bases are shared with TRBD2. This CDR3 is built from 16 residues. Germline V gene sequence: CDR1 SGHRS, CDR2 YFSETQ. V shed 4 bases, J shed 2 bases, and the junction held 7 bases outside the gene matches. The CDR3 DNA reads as TGCGCCAGCAGCGCCGGAACTAGCGGGGGGACCTACGAGCAGTACTTC. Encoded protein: CASSAGTSGGTYEQYF. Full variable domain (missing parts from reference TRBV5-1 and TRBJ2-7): KAGVTQTPRYLIKTRGQQVTLSCSPISGHRSVSWYQQTPGQGLQFLFEYFSETQRNKGNFPGRFSGRQFSNSRSEMNVSTLELGDSALYLCASSAGTSGGTYEQYFGPGTRLTVT.

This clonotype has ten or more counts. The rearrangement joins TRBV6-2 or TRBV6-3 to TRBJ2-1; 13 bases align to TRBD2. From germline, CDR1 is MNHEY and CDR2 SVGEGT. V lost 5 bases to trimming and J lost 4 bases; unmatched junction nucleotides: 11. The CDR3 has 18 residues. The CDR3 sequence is CASSPGTSGEGLYNEQFF. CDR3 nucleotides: TGTGCCAGCAGTCCCGGGACTAGCGGGGAAGGTTTATACAATGAGCAGTTCTTC.

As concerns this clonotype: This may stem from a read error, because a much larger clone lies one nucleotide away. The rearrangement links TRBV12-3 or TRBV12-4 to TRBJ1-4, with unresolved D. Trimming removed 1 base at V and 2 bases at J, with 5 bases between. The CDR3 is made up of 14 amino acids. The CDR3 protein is CASSLDYTNEKLFF. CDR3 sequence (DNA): TGTGCCAGCAGTTTAGACTACACTAATGAAAAACTGTTTTTT.

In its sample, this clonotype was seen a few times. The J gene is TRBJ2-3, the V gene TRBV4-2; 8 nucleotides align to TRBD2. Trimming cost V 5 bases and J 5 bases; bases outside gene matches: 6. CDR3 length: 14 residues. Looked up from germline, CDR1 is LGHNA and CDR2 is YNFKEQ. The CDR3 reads CASSSGTRGDTQYF. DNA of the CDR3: TGTGCCAGCAGCTCCGGGACTAGGGGAGATACGCAGTATTTT.

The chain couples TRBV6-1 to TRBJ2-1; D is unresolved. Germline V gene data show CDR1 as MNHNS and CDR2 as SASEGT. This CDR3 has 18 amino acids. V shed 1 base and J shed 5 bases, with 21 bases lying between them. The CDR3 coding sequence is TGTGCCAGCAGTGAAGGGTCATTTCGCCGGCCACCCGACAATGAGCAGTTCTTC. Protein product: CASSEGSFRRPPDNEQFF.

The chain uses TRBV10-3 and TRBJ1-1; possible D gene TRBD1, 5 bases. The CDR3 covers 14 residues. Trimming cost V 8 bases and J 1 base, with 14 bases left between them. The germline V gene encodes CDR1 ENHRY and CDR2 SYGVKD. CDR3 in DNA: TGTGCCATCGCCCGTACCAGGGAGAACACTGAAGCTTTCTTT. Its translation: CAIARTRENTEAFF.

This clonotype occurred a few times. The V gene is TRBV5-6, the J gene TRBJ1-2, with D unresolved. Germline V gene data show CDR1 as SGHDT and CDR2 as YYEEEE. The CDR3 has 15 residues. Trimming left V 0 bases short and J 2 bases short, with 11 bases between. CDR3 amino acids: CASSLVESTNYGYTF. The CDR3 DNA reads TGTGCCAGCAGCTTGGTCGAGAGCACGAACTATGGCTACACCTTC.

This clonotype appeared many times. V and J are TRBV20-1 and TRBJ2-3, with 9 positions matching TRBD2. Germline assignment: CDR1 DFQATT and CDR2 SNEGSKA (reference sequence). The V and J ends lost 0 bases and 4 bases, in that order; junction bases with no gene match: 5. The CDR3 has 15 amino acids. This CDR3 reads CSARDGTSPADTQYF. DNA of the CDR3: TGCAGTGCTAGAGACGGGACTAGCCCCGCAGATACGCAGTATTTT.

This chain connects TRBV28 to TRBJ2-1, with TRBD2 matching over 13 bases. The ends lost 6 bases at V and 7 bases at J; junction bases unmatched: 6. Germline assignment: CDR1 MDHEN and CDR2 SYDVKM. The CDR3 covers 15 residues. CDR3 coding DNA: TGTGCCAGCAGCGAACTAGCGGGGGGGCAAAATGAGCAGTTCTTC. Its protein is CASSELAGGQNEQFF.

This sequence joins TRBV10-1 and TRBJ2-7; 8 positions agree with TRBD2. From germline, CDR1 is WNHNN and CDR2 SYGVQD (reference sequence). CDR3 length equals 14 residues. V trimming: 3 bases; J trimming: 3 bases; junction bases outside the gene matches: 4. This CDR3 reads CASSESGTSYEQYF. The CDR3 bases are TGCGCCAGCAGTGAATCGGGGACTAGCTACGAGCAGTACTTC.

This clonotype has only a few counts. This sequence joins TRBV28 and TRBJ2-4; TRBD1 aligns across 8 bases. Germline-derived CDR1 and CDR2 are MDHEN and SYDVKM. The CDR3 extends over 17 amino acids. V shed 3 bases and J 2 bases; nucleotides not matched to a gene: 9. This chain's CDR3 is CASSFLSGGYTKNIQYF. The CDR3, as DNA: TGTGCCAGCAGTTTCTTGTCAGGGGGCTATACCAAAAACATTCAGTACTTC.

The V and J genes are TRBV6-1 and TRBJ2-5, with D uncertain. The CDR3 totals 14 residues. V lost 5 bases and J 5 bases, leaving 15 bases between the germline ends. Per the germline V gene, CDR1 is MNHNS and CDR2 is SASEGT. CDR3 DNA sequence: TGTGCCAGCAGTTCAGAATCGCCCAGGGAGACCCAGTACTTC. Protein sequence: CASSSESPRETQYF.

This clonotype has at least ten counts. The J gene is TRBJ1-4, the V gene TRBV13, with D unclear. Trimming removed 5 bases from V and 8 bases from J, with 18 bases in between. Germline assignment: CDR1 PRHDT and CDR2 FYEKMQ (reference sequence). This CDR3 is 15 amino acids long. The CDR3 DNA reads TGTGCCAGCAGCCCCCTCAATACCGGGGTCGAAAAACTGTTTTTT. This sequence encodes CASSPLNTGVEKLFF.

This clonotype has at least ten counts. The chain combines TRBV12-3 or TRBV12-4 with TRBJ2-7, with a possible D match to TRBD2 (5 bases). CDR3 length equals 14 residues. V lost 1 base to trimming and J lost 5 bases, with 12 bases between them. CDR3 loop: CASSLGGNGDEQYF. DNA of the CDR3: TGTGCCAGCAGTTTAGGAGGGAACGGGGACGAGCAGTACTTC.

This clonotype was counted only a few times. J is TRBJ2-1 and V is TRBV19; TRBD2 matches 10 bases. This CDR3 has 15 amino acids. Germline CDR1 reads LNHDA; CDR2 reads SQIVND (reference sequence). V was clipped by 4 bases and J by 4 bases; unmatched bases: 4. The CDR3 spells CASSKTGLAYNEQFF. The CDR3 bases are TGTGCCAGTAGTAAGACGGGACTAGCGTACAATGAGCAGTTCTTC.

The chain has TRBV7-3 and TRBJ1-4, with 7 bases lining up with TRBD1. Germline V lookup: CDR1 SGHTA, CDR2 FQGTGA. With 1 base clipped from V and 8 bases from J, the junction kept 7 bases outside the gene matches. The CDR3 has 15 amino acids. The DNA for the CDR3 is TGTGCCAGCAGCTTAATTTTAGGGGGCGACGAAAAACTGTTTTTT. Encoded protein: CASSLILGGDEKLFF.

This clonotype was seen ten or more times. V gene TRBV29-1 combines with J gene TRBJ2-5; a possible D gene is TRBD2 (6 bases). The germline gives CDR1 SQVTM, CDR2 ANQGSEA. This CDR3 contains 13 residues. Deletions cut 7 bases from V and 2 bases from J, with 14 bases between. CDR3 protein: CSARTGTQETQYF. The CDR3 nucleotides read TGCAGCGCTCGGACCGGGACTCAAGAGACCCAGTACTTC.

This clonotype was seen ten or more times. The CDR3 nucleotides read TGTGCCAGCAGTTTAATGGGGGGGGACACAGATACGCAGTATTTT. Translation gives CASSLMGGDTDTQYF. The chain employs TRBV12-3 or TRBV12-4 and TRBJ2-3; TRBD2 aligns across 7 bases. This CDR3 is 15 amino acids long. Germline trimming cut 2 bases from V and 2 bases from J; bases unmatched to any gene: 4.

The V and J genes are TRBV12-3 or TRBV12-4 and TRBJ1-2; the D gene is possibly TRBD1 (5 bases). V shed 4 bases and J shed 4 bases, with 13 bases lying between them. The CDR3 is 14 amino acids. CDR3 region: CASSYTGTGYGYTF. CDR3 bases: TGTGCCAGCAGTTACACCGGGACGGGCTATGGCTACACCTTC.

The CDR3 protein is CSASGTVAYEQYF. The CDR3 DNA is TGCAGTGCTTCCGGGACAGTGGCCTACGAGCAGTACTTC. V usage is TRBV20-1 and J usage is TRBJ2-7, with 7 bases that match TRBD1. This CDR3 has 13 residues. V was clipped by 5 bases and J by 2 bases; unmatched bases: 6. The germline CDR1 and CDR2 sequences are DFQATT and SNEGSKA (reference sequence).

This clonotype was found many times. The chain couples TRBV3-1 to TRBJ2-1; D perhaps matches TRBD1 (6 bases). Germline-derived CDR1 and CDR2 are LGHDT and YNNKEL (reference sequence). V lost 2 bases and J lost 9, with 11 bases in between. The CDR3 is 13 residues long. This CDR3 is CASSQTGSFEQFF. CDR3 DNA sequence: TGTGCCAGCAGCCAAACAGGGTCGTTTGAGCAGTTCTTC.

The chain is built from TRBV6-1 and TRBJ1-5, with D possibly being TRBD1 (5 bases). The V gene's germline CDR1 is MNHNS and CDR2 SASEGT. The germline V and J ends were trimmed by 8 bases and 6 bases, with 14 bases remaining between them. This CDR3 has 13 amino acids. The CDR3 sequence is CASLQGLCQPQHF. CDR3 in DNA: TGTGCCAGCCTCCAGGGACTTTGTCAGCCCCAGCATTTT.

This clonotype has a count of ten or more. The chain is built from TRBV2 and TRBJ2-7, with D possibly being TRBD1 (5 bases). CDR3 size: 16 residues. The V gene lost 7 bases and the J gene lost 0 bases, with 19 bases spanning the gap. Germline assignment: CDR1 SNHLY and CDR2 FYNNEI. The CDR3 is CASIDFGAFSSYEQYF. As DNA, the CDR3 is TGTGCCAGCATCGACTTTGGGGCCTTCAGCTCCTACGAGCAGTACTTC.

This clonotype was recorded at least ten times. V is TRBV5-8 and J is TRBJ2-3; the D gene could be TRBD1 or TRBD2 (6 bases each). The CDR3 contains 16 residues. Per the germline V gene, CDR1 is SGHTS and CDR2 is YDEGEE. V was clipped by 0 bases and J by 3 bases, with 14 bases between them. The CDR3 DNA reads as TGTGCCAGCAGCTTGGGAATGGGGGGCTCTACAGATACGCAGTATTTT. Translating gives CASSLGMGGSTDTQYF.

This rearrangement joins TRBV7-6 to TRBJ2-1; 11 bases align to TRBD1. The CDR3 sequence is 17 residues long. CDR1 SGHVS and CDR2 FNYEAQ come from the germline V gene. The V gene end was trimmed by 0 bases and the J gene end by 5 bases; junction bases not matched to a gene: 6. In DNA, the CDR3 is TGTGCCAGCAGCTTAGCTCGTCCGGACAGGGGGCACAATGAGCAGTTCTTC. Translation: CASSLARPDRGHNEQFF.

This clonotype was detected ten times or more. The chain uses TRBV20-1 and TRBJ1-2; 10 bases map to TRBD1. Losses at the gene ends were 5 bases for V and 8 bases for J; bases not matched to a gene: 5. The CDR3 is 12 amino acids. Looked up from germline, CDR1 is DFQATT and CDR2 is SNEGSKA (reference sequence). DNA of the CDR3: TGCAGTGCTGGGACAGGGGCCTTAGGCTACACCTTC. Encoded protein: CSAGTGALGYTF.

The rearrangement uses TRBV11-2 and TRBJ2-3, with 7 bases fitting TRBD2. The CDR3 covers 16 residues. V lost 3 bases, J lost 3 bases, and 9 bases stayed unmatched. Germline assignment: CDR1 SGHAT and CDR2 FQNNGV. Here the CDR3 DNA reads TGTGCCAGCAGCTTGGTCAGAGGGAGGGCAACAGATACGCAGTATTTT. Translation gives CASSLVRGRATDTQYF.